The rows below give T cell receptor beta chains drawn from one sample of a study of blood T cells in healthy people across ages. MiXCR, applied by TCRdb to the 5' RACE reads, yields one record per CDR3 protein. The sample holds 700,000 to 900,000 distinct CDR3 sequences, 53% seen once. The sequenced sample consisted of blood. The receptors originated from a man aged 80 or over in good health. Each CDR3 is given with its conserved first and last residue. A D gene is named only where the DNA matches it firmly. Rows give clone size only sometimes, using once, few, many, or a class for an expanded clone.

>TRBV24-1|.|TRBJ2-4|TRBD1
CATSTGTDQYF
TGTGCCACCAGTACCGGGACAGACCAGTACTTC
>TRBV20-1|few|TRBJ2-7|TRBD2
CSARDGLAGVYDEQYF
TGCAGTGCTAGAGATGGGCTAGCGGGAGTGTACGACGAGCAGTACTTC
>TRBV12-3/TRBV12-4|.|TRBJ2-7|.
CASRRQVSYEQYF
TGTGCCAGTCGGAGACAGGTTTCCTACGAGCAGTACTTC
>TRBV3-1|few|TRBJ2-3|TRBD2
CASSQDPASGNRYAYF
TGTGCCAGCAGCCAAGATCCGGCTAGCGGAAACAGATACGCGTATTTT
>TRBV6-5|.|TRBJ2-7|.
CASSPSRPSYEQYF
TGTGCCAGCAGCCCCTCAAGGCCCTCCTACGAGCAGTACTTC
>TRBV12-3/TRBV12-4|.|TRBJ1-1|.
CASTQGRWNTEAFF
TGTGCCAGCACTCAGGGACGGTGGAACACTGAAGCTTTCTTT
>TRBV6-1|.|TRBJ2-7|TRBD2
CASSLAGVPNEQYF
TGTGCCAGCAGTCTAGCGGGAGTCCCCAACGAGCAGTACTTC
>TRBV4-2|.|TRBJ1-1|TRBD1
CASSQAWTGWYTEAFF
TGTGCCAGCAGCCAAGCCTGGACAGGGTGGTACACTGAAGCTTTCTTT
>TRBV5-1|.|TRBJ1-4|.
CASSPAAREGEKLFF
TGCGCCAGCAGCCCGGCCGCCCGGGAAGGGGAAAAACTGTTTTTT
>TRBV7-2|.|TRBJ2-7|.
CASTPNLGFGEQYF
TGTGCCAGCACCCCTAATCTGGGGTTTGGCGAGCAGTACTTC
>TRBV4-1|.|TRBJ2-4|.
CASSQIPGPLAKNIQYF
TGCGCCAGCAGCCAAATACCGGGACCATTAGCCAAAAACATTCAGTACTTC
>TRBV7-9|.|TRBJ2-5|.
CASSSDSDPMYF
TGTGCCAGCAGCTCCGACAGCGACCCAATGTACTTC
>TRBV3-1|.|TRBJ2-1|.
CASSLGPTNEQFF
TGTGCCAGCAGCCTGGGACCTACCAATGAGCAGTTCTTC
>TRBV3-1|.|TRBJ2-1|TRBD2
CASSQLSPSGMYNEQFF
TGTGCCAGCAGCCAATTATCCCCTAGCGGGATGTACAATGAGCAGTTCTTC
>TRBV7-2|.|TRBJ2-1|TRBD1
CASSPLTIRDRGYEQFF
TGTGCCAGCAGCCCATTGACGATACGGGACAGGGGATATGAGCAGTTCTTC
>TRBV20-1|.|TRBJ2-7|TRBD1
CSATGQGDAIEQYF
TGCAGTGCCACGGGACAGGGAGATGCTATAGAGCAGTACTTC
>TRBV6-4|.|TRBJ2-7|.
CASSDWGREQYF
TGTGCCAGCAGTGACTGGGGACGTGAGCAGTACTTC
>TRBV20-1|.|TRBJ2-7|TRBD1
CSASDRALGEQYF
TGCAGTGCTTCCGACAGGGCCTTGGGGGAGCAGTACTTC
>TRBV4-1|.|TRBJ2-1|TRBD2
CASSLRPKREGIYEQFF
TGCGCCAGCAGCCTCCGCCCGAAGAGGGAGGGCATATATGAGCAGTTCTTC
>TRBV7-2|.|TRBJ1-5|.
CASSVEGGSNQPQHF
TGTGCCAGCAGCGTAGAGGGAGGGAGCAATCAGCCCCAGCATTTT
>TRBV28|.|TRBJ2-7|TRBD2
CASTFLAGAYEQYF
TGTGCCAGCACCTTCCTAGCGGGGGCCTACGAGCAGTACTTC
>TRBV6-1|many|TRBJ2-5|TRBD1
CASSRGQGLGETQYF
TGTGCCAGCAGTCGCGGACAGGGGTTGGGGGAGACCCAGTACTTC
>TRBV30|.|TRBJ1-5|.
CAWSGGRNQPQHF
TGTGCCTGGAGTGGGGGACGAAATCAGCCCCAGCATTTT
>TRBV29-1|once|TRBJ1-1|.
CSVGQSPNTKAFF
TGCAGCGTTGGCCAGTCACCCAACACTAAAGCTTTCTTT
>TRBV19|once|TRBJ2-7|.
CASSGGTGATEQYF
TGTGCCAGTAGTGGAGGGACTGGAGCCACCGAGCAGTACTTC
>TRBV20-1|.|TRBJ2-1|.
CSPAPAYNEQFF
TGCAGCCCCGCGCCCGCCTACAATGAGCAGTTCTTC
>TRBV13|.|TRBJ2-5|TRBD1
CASSLGGNRGTQETQYF
TGTGCCAGCAGCTTAGGCGGAAACAGGGGGACCCAAGAGACCCAGTACTTC
>TRBV4-1|.|TRBJ1-5|.
CASSQVGNLNQPQHF
TGCGCCAGCAGCCAAGTCGGCAATTTAAATCAGCCCCAGCATTTT
>TRBV5-1|many|TRBJ1-2|.
CASSLGQVNYGYTF
TGCGCCAGCAGCTTGGGGCAGGTTAACTATGGCTACACCTTC
>TRBV11-2|few|TRBJ2-4|.
CASSLDSYSQLAKNIQYF
TGTGCCAGCAGCTTAGATTCTTACAGTCAACTAGCCAAAAACATTCAGTACTTC
>TRBV6-6|.|TRBJ2-7|.
CASSYRGGTYEQYF
TGTGCCAGCAGTTACAGGGGGGGCACCTACGAGCAGTACTTC
>TRBV12-3/TRBV12-4|.|TRBJ2-1|.
CASSPRERTGNEQFF
TGTGCCAGCAGTCCGAGGGAGCGGACGGGTAATGAGCAGTTCTTC
>TRBV12-3/TRBV12-4|few|TRBJ2-7|.
CASSLSYYEQYF
TGTGCCAGCAGTTTATCCTACTACGAGCAGTACTTC
>TRBV28|.|TRBJ2-4|.
CASSLVSVEGFREQYF
TGTGCCAGCAGTTTGGTTTCGGTCGAAGGGTTCCGGGAGCAGTACTTC
>TRBV12-3/TRBV12-4|.|TRBJ2-5|TRBD1
CASSPYRGETQYF
TGTGCCAGCAGTCCCTACAGGGGAGAGACCCAGTACTTC
>TRBV29-1|few|TRBJ2-3|TRBD2
CSVALAGIGTDTQYF
TGCAGCGTTGCTCTAGCGGGGATAGGGACAGATACGCAGTATTTT
>TRBV7-9|many|TRBJ2-7|.
CASSFSGYEQYF
TGTGCCAGCAGTTTTTCAGGCTACGAGCAGTACTTC
>TRBV10-3|.|TRBJ1-2|TRBD1
CATKGAGQGDYGYTF
TGTGCCACTAAGGGAGCGGGACAGGGGGACTATGGCTACACCTTC
>TRBV5-1|.|TRBJ1-3|.
CASSLDSRSGNTIYF
TGCGCCAGCAGCTTGGATTCCCGCTCTGGAAACACCATATATTTT
>TRBV9|.|TRBJ2-7|TRBD2
CASSVRPTSGGIGAAYEQYF
TGTGCCAGCAGCGTCCGACCTACTAGCGGGGGGATAGGAGCCGCCTACGAGCAGTACTTC
>TRBV6-5|.|TRBJ2-3|TRBD1
CASSYYRGPDTQYF
TGTGCCAGCAGTTACTACAGGGGGCCAGATACGCAGTATTTT
>TRBV6-2/TRBV6-3|.|TRBJ2-3|TRBD1
CASSYLRTGNRYAYF
TGTGCCAGCAGTTACTTACGGACAGGGAACAGATACGCGTATTTT
>TRBV5-6|.|TRBJ2-3|.
CASSLGPALGYAYF
TGTGCCAGCAGCTTGGGCCCCGCTCTTGGATACGCGTATTTT
>TRBV2|.|TRBJ1-2|.
CASREEMGGGYTF
TGTGCCAGCAGAGAGGAGATGGGTGGTGGCTACACCTTC
>TRBV24-1|few|TRBJ2-7|.
CATSDPPGRQEQYF
TGTGCCACCAGTGATCCCCCCGGCCGACAGGAACAGTACTTC
>TRBV29-1|.|TRBJ2-5|.
CSVETQVRAETQYF
TGCAGCGTTGAAACCCAAGTGAGAGCGGAGACCCAGTACTTC
>TRBV24-1|.|TRBJ2-7|.
CATEGLTGTGSYEQYF
TGTGCCACCGAGGGCCTTACAGGAACGGGCTCCTACGAGCAGTACTTC
>TRBV11-2|.|TRBJ2-1|TRBD1
CASSDRDRKQFF
TGTGCCAGCAGCGACCGGGACAGAAAGCAGTTCTTC
>TRBV29-1|many|TRBJ2-7|.
CSVGGPNYEQYF
TGCAGCGTCGGGGGACCCAACTACGAGCAGTACTTC
>TRBV21-1|.|TRBJ2-7|.
CASSKGFFPAGVGPGEQYF
TGTGCCAGCAGCAAAGGGTTTTTCCCAGCGGGAGTTGGTCCAGGCGAGCAGTACTTC
>TRBV6-2/TRBV6-3|few|TRBJ2-6|.
CASIPTGLISGANVLTF
TGTGCCAGCATCCCCACGGGGCTAATCTCTGGGGCCAACGTCCTGACTTTC
>TRBV27|.|TRBJ2-5|TRBD1
CASRRDRGGTQYF
TGTGCCAGCAGGCGGGACAGGGGAGGGACCCAGTACTTC
>TRBV3-1|.|TRBJ1-1|.
CASSLRPQEAFF
TGTGCCAGCAGCCTCCGACCCCAGGAAGCTTTCTTT
>TRBV11-1|.|TRBJ2-1|TRBD2
CASSFIAGIGYNEQFF
TGTGCCAGCAGCTTTATAGCGGGAATCGGGTACAATGAGCAGTTCTTC
>TRBV4-2|few|TRBJ2-7|.
CASSPLHDSYEQYF
TGTGCCAGCAGCCCCCTACATGACTCCTACGAGCAGTACTTC